The source of this T cell receptor beta chain is a study of CD8 T cells in Susac syndrome (dated by TCRdb to between 2018 and 2021). Broadly, across the study: Whether CD8+ T cell activation and differentiation in Susac syndrome was antigen driven was tested using repertoire sequencing. Clonality of the CD8+ T cell repertoire was compared between eleven to twelve healthy donors, roughly 14 Susac syndrome patients and around 16 multiple sclerosis patients.

What the research found in general, with its limitations: The number of individuals in the TCR sequencing and HLA analysis was acknowledged as relatively small.

RNA was extracted using the RNeasy kit, and about 0.5 to 1 ug of the RNA was reverse transcribed with random hexamers. The immunoSEQ multiplex PCR assay, covering 54 Vbeta and 13 Jbeta segments, was used to amplify TCR beta CDR3 regions. To correct PCR amplification bias, a synthetic template baseline was used for both primer optimization and computational correction. The original pipeline was this. Reads were annotated to V, D and J genes per IMGT and analyzed with immunoSEQ Analyzer, keeping only productive sequences. Clonality was computed as one minus Shannon entropy normalized by log2 of the number of productive unique sequences. For each patient and control, public and private clones were evaluated among the 100 most prevalent clones. Clones were defined as Susac-specific when absent from the healthy and MS cohorts, from fewer than 1,300 published viral clones and from other ImmuneACCESS disease sequences. TCRdb itself trimmed the public reads at Q25 with fastp, ran MiXCR and retained productive beta chains. Rows matching on CDR3 protein sequence are summarized as one entry with the most common DNA and genes. The V and J calls were determined by TCRdb, not by the authors. The sample table records over 95,000 distinct CDR3 sequences; about nine tenths of these occur just once. Roughly 0.12% of the sample rests with the top ten.

From cysteine to phenylalanine, the CDR3 is 12 amino acids long. Only the CDR3 DNA stays, 36 bases, in frame from base 1. The V and J ends are trimmed by 5 bases and 5 bases, leaving 8 bases between them. Taken from the germline V gene, the CDR1 and CDR2 loops are SGHRS and YFSETQ. Peripheral blood CD8+ and CD4+ T cells from healthy donors, Susac syndrome patients and multiple sclerosis patients were profiled by high-throughput TCR beta sequencing. The healthy donors served as controls matched for age and sex. Bulk CD8+ and CD4+ T cells were purified magnetically by negative isolation, whereas CD8+ TEMRA cells were enriched by FACS. Blood was collected in EDTA tubes and processed within 24 hours, with PBMCs isolated through density gradient centrifugation. PBMCs destined for TCR sequencing were cryopreserved in liquid nitrogen and later thawed in a 37 °C water bath. The sorted or isolated CD4+, CD8+ and CD8+ TEMRA cells reached a purity of at least 90%.

Comment on this clonotype: It lacks a known antigen. No base quality values were provided; no much bigger clone lies one nucleotide off.

The clonotype originates from a human donor in good health. Sequencing input: CD8+ T cells from PBMCs. The chain employs TRBV5-1 and TRBJ2-1, with the D segment identity uncertain. Read as DNA, the sequence is TGCGCCAGCAGGCCAGACCACAATGAGCAGTTCTTC. It specifies CASRPDHNEQFF.